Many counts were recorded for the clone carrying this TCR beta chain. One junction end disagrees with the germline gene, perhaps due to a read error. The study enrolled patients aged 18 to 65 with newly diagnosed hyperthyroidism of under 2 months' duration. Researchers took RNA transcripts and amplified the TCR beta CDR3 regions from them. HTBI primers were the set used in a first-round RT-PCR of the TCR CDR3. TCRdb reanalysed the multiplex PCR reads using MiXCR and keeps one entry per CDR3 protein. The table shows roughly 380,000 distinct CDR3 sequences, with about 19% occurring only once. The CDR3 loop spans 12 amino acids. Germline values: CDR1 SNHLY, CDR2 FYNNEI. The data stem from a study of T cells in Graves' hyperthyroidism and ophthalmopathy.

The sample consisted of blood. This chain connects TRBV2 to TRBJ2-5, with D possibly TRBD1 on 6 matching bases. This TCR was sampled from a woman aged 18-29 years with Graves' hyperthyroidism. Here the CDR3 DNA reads TGTGCCAGCGTGTACTCAGGGGAGACTCAGTACTTC. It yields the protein CASVYSGETQYF.